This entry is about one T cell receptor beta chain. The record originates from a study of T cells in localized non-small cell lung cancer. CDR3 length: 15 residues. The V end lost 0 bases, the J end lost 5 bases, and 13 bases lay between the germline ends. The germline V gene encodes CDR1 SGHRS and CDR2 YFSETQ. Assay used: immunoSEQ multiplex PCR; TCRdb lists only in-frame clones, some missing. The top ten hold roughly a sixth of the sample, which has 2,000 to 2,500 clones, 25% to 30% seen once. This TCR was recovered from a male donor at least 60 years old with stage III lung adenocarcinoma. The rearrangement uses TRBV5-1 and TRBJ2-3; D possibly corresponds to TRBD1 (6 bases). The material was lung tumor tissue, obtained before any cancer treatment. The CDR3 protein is CASSLELGGRDTQYF. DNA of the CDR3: TGCGCCAGCAGCTTGGAGTTAGGGGGAAGAGATACGCAGTATTTT.